The T cell receptor beta chain described here comes from a study of sequential checkpoint blockade in melanoma. Study summary: First-line arms were nivolumab then ipilimumab, or the reverse, randomized 1:1. Each arm's sequence ended with maintenance nivolumab.

The CDR3 has 16 amino acids. Germline V lookup: CDR1 LGHNA, CDR2 YNFKEQ. The V end lost 4 bases, the J end lost 1 base, and 13 bases lay between the germline ends. Using immunoSEQ multiplex PCR, the repertoire was profiled, and TCRdb retains in-frame clones only, with some absent. The sample shows about 40,000 clones, around 86% of them seen only once. Described treatment: randomized to nivolumab then ipilimumab (arm A) or the reverse (arm B). None of the patients previously received DNA-damaging chemotherapy. From thawed PBMCs, live CD3+CD8+ cells negative for CD19 and CD56 were sorted. Specimen: CD8+ T cells sorted from blood (inferred from file names), collected from a patient given nivolumab and ipilimumab in sequence. The sequence was collected from a human donor with melanoma. The chain couples TRBV4-2 to TRBJ2-2; perhaps TRBD1 as D (6 bases). The CDR3 spells CASSPAGALNTGELFF. The CDR3 coding sequence is TGTGCCAGCAGCCCAGCAGGGGCCTTGAACACCGGGGAGCTGTTTTTT.